These 15 T cell receptor beta chains came from one sample sequenced in a study of breast tumors, draining lymph nodes, adjacent tissues. TCRdb processed the multiplex PCR reads anew with MiXCR; each CDR3 protein has one entry. The sample yields about 180,000 distinct CDR3 sequences, 30% to 35% seen once. The lymph nodes were axillary draining lymph nodes from breast cancer patients. Input material: axillary lymph node tissue. All receptors come from a female donor with breast cancer. Some clones in this sample may be carry-over from other donors' samples.

This clonotype was seen repeatedly, ten times or more. The rearrangement joins TRBV7-8 to TRBJ2-7; D possibly matches TRBD1 or TRBD2 (8 bases each). Germline CDR1 and CDR2: SGHVS and FQNEAQ. The CDR3 totals 15 residues. V gave up 5 bases and J gave up 2 bases, with 16 bases separating them. The CDR3 DNA is TGTGCCAGCAGCCCCGGACAGGGACTAGCCTACGAGCAGTACTTC. Protein sequence: CASSPGQGLAYEQYF.

The rearrangement joins TRBV5-6 to TRBJ2-1; D uncertain. Trimming pared 4 bases from V and 5 bases from J, leaving 16 bases between. CDR1 and CDR2 (germline): SGHDT, YYEEEE. The CDR3 is 15 amino acids. The CDR3 loop reads CASSPPEALNNEQFF. The DNA of the CDR3 is TGTGCCAGCAGCCCCCCCGAGGCGCTCAACAATGAGCAGTTCTTC. Supplemented by reference TRBV5-6 and TRBJ2-1, the full variable domain reads DAGVTQSPTHLIKTRGQQVTLRCSPKSGHDTVSWYQQALGQGPQFIFQYYEEEERQRGNFPDRFSGHQFPNYSSELNVNALLLGDSALYLCASSPPEALNNEQFFGPGTRLTVL.

Many counts were recorded for this clonotype. The chain is built from TRBV15 and TRBJ1-4, with 7 bases lining up with TRBD1. Trimming cost V 2 bases and J 4 bases; bases outside gene matches: 4. Germline values: CDR1 LNHNV, CDR2 YYDKDF (reference sequence). CDR3 length: 15 residues. Here the CDR3 reads CATSRQGQRNEKLFF. DNA of the CDR3: TGTGCCACCAGCAGACAGGGACAGCGTAATGAAAAACTGTTTTTT.

This clonotype was observed a few times. J is TRBJ2-1 and V is TRBV6-6; 9 nucleotides match TRBD2. The CDR3 has 14 residues. In germline, CDR1 is MNHNY, CDR2 SVGAGI (reference sequence). The V and J ends lost 6 bases and 6 bases, in that order; junction bases with no gene match: 6. CDR3: CASRPAGGTNEQFF. In DNA form, the CDR3 reads TGTGCCAGCAGACCTGCGGGAGGGACCAATGAGCAGTTCTTC.

V gene TRBV19 combines with J gene TRBJ2-1, with 10 bases aligning to TRBD2. The CDR3 spans 14 residues. J lost 13 bases, V lost 1 base, and 7 bases had no gene match. Germline loops: CDR1 LNHDA, CDR2 SQIVND (reference sequence). The CDR3 is CASSIGQRGGYQFF. CDR3 coding DNA: TGTGCCAGTAGTATAGGTCAGCGGGGGGGATACCAGTTCTTC.

In this sample, this clonotype turned up a few times. A single base separates this from a much larger clone, so it may be a read error. This chain links TRBV4-1 with TRBJ2-3; D possibly corresponds to TRBD2 (5 bases). Looked up from germline, CDR1 is MGHRA and CDR2 is YSYEKL. The V end was cut by 9 bases, the J end by 4 bases, with 11 bases between. There are 12 residues in the CDR3. CDR3 bases: TGCGCCAGTTGCGGGCGGCCAGATACGCAGTATTTT. Residues: CASCGRPDTQYF.

This clonotype was observed a few times. This sequence joins TRBV6-6 and TRBJ2-7; possibly TRBD1 for D (6 bases). Germline CDR1 MNHNY, CDR2 SVGAGI (reference sequence). This CDR3 comprises 16 residues. V was trimmed by 5 bases and J by 3 bases, leaving 20 bases between them. CDR3 protein: CASSHVPGRGGYEQYF. In DNA, the CDR3 is TGTGCCAGCAGTCACGTCCCAGGGAGAGGGGGCTACGAGCAGTACTTC.

The sample holds a few counts of this clonotype. The V call is TRBV6-1, the J call TRBJ2-1, with 12 bases identical to TRBD2. The CDR3 length is 16 residues. CDR1 is MNHNS, CDR2 SASEGT, per germline. Trimming removed 6 bases from V and 6 bases from J; junction bases left unmatched: 9. CDR3 region: CASSGELAGGGNEQFF. Written as DNA, the CDR3 is TGTGCCAGCAGCGGAGAACTAGCGGGAGGCGGCAATGAGCAGTTCTTC.

V usage is TRBV11-1 and J usage is TRBJ2-5; 8 bases are shared with TRBD1. Germline lookup yields CDR1 SGHAT and CDR2 FQDESV (reference sequence). The CDR3 extends over 16 amino acids. J lost 5 bases, V lost 0 bases, and 8 bases had no gene match. CDR3: CASSLAGQALRETQYF. CDR3 coding DNA: TGTGCCAGCAGCTTAGCGGGACAGGCGTTGAGGGAGACCCAGTACTTC.

The chain has TRBV30 and TRBJ2-6; 9 positions match TRBD2. V was clipped by 1 base and J by 11 bases; unmatched bases: 6. CDR1 is GTSNPN, CDR2 SVGIG, per germline (reference sequence). CDR3 length equals 14 residues. CDR3 in DNA: TGTGCCTGGAGTGAGGTAGCGGGAGCCTACGTCCTGACTTTC. Translated, it gives CAWSEVAGAYVLTF.

This clonotype has a count of ten or more. This chain connects TRBV24-1 to TRBJ1-5, with TRBD1 as a possible D gene (6 bases). The CDR3 length is 15 residues. V lost 2 bases, J lost 3 bases, and 10 bases lay in between. Germline lookup yields CDR1 KGHDR and CDR2 SFDVKD. The CDR3 loop reads CATSDSGALNQPQHF. Here the CDR3 DNA reads TGTGCCACCAGTGATTCGGGGGCACTCAATCAGCCCCAGCATTTT.

Many counts were recorded for this clonotype. The chain joins TRBV7-2 to TRBJ2-5; D uncertain. The CDR3 consists of 13 residues. The germline CDR1 and CDR2 sequences are SGHTA and FQGNSA. V shed 2 bases and J shed 3 bases, with 7 bases lying between them. For the CDR3, the DNA is TGTGCCAGCAGCTTAATCAGGAAAGAGACCCAGTACTTC. Translated: CASSLIRKETQYF.

This chain joins TRBV19 and TRBJ1-5, with D unclear. Germline values: CDR1 LNHDA, CDR2 SQIVND (reference sequence). Between the trimmed V and J ends, which lost 6 bases and 3 bases, there was a span of 12 bases. CDR3 length: 14 residues. The CDR3: CASSPGDINQPQHF. CDR3 DNA: TGTGCCAGTAGCCCAGGTGACATCAATCAGCCCCAGCATTTT.

This clonotype showed up many times. The chain recombines TRBV12-3 or TRBV12-4 with TRBJ2-1, with a possible D match to TRBD2 (5 bases). V was pared by 7 bases and J by 8 bases, with 24 bases between. This CDR3 contains 16 residues. CDR3 coding DNA: TGTGCCAGCATTAAGGGCTACCGGGAACTATCCGATGAGCAGTTCTTC. It translates to CASIKGYRELSDEQFF.

The chain couples TRBV24-1 to TRBJ2-7; 12 bases map to TRBD2. V shed 6 bases and J 1 base; nucleotides not matched to a gene: 6. The CDR3 sequence is 16 residues long. Germline V gives CDR1 KGHDR, CDR2 SFDVKD. CDR3 residues: CATSSTTSGRSYEQYF. The CDR3 DNA reads TGTGCCACCAGTAGTACGACTAGCGGGAGATCCTACGAGCAGTACTTC.